The 21 T cell receptor beta chains below were found in one sample sequenced in a study of metastatic and nonmetastatic thyroid tumors. Using MiXCR, TCRdb re-called clones from the PCR reads. The table lists 13,000 or so clones, under 25% of them singletons. Patients were all untreated before their thyroid surgery. Material: blood. The source of these receptors is a male donor with papillary thyroid cancer or a benign thyroid nodule (not recorded which). Some clones in this sample may be carry-over from other donors' samples.

This clone occurred a few times. The chain has TRBV6-1 and TRBJ2-7, with a possible D match to TRBD1 (5 bases). V was clipped by 7 bases and J by 3 bases, with 16 bases between them. CDR1 is MNHNS and CDR2 is SASEGT in the germline V gene. The CDR3 is 14 residues long. The CDR3 DNA is TGTGCCAGCACCGATCGAGGACACTACTACGAGCAGTACTTC. This translates into CASTDRGHYYEQYF.

The chain joins TRBV12-3 or TRBV12-4 to TRBJ2-1; possibly TRBD1 for D (6 bases). Trimming shortened V by 7 bases and J by 4 bases, and 17 bases separated the two germline ends. The CDR3 runs 15 residues. In nucleotides, the CDR3 is TGTGCCAGCACCAAAAGAGGGGGACGGTACAATGAGCAGTTCTTC. Its translation: CASTKRGGRYNEQFF.

In this sample, this clone turned up many times. A read error may account for a junction end that differs from germline. This sequence joins TRBV7-7 and TRBJ1-1, with no clear D. The CDR3 length is 13 residues. The germline gives CDR1 SSHAT, CDR2 FNYEAQ (reference sequence). The CDR3 region is CASSLGMNTEAFF. The CDR3 DNA reads as TGTGCTAGCAGCTTAGGGATGAACACTGAAGCTTTCTTT.

The V and J genes are TRBV4-1 and TRBJ2-2; D gene uncertain. Germline V gene lookup returns CDR1 MGHRA and CDR2 YSYEKL. CDR3 size: 12 residues. The V end was cut by 4 bases, the J end by 4 bases, with 4 bases between. CDR3 in DNA: TGCGCCAGCAGCCCCCTCACCGGGGAGCTGTTTTTT. It codes for CASSPLTGELFF.

This clone was counted ten times or more. The CDR3 loop reads CASSLGPPGSYGYTF. The CDR3 coding sequence is TGCGCCAGCAGCTTGGGACCGCCAGGGTCCTATGGCTACACCTTC. J is TRBJ1-2 and V is TRBV5-1; D is possibly TRBD1 (5 bases). Between the trimmed V and J ends, which lost 0 bases and 4 bases, there was a span of 13 bases. Germline V lookup: CDR1 SGHRS, CDR2 YFSETQ. The CDR3 contains 15 residues.

This clone was picked up a small number of times. The genes are TRBV6-1 and TRBJ1-6; tentative D call: TRBD1 (6 bases). Germline CDR1 and CDR2: MNHNS and SASEGT. V lost 2 bases and J lost 9, with 20 bases in between. The CDR3 totals 17 residues. The CDR3 sequence: CASSELWRTERGSPLHF. The CDR3, as DNA: TGTGCCAGCAGTGAATTATGGAGGACAGAGAGAGGTTCACCCCTCCACTTT.

In this sample, this clone turned up once. This chain connects TRBV5-1 to TRBJ2-1, with TRBD2 matching 9 bases. Germline loops: CDR1 SGHRS, CDR2 YFSETQ. The CDR3 contains 15 residues. V trimming: 0 bases; J trimming: 5 bases; junction bases outside the gene matches: 3. CDR3 residues: CASSLALAGNNEQFF. CDR3 DNA: TGCGCCAGCAGCTTGGCACTAGCGGGCAACAATGAGCAGTTCTTC.

This clone was detected many times. The chain joins TRBV11-1 to TRBJ2-1; 8 bases align to TRBD1. The CDR3 loop spans 15 amino acids. CDR1 is SGHAT and CDR2 is FQDESV in the germline V gene (reference sequence). J lost 5 bases, V lost 1 base, and 4 bases had no gene match. CDR3 residues: CASSLGTGLDNEQFF. CDR3 DNA: TGTGCCAGCAGCTTAGGGACAGGGTTGGACAATGAGCAGTTCTTC. Full variable domain (missing parts from reference TRBV11-1 and TRBJ2-1): EAEVAQSPRYKITEKSQAVAFWCDPISGHATLYWYRQILGQGPELLVQFQDESVVDDSQLPKDRFSAERLKGVDSTLKIQPAELGDSAMYLCASSLGTGLDNEQFFGPGTRLTVL.

The genes are TRBV4-1 and TRBJ2-3; TRBD1 matches at 10 bases. V dropped 0 bases and J dropped 4; count of bases not matched to a gene: 4. Looked up from germline, CDR1 is MGHRA and CDR2 is YSYEKL. The CDR3 contains 16 residues. The CDR3 here is CASSQESGTGADTQYF. The CDR3 DNA follows: TGCGCCAGCAGCCAAGAGAGCGGGACAGGGGCAGATACGCAGTATTTT.

This clone ranks as medium-sized (0.01 to 0.1%). The V gene is TRBV20-1, the J gene TRBJ2-5; weak D call: TRBD1 (8 bases). CDR3 size: 15 residues. Between the trimmed V and J ends, which lost 3 bases and 1 base, there was a span of 15 bases. Germline lookup yields CDR1 DFQATT and CDR2 SNEGSKA (reference sequence). The CDR3 reads CSARTGEGGQETQYF. CDR3 nucleotides: TGCAGTGCTAGGACAGGGGAGGGGGGCCAAGAGACCCAGTACTTC.

This clone was counted ten times or more. The chain links TRBV5-4 to TRBJ2-3, with 10 bases matching TRBD2. Germline trimming cut 0 bases from V and 4 bases from J; bases unmatched to any gene: 2. Germline lookup yields CDR1 SGHNT and CDR2 YYREEE (reference sequence). The CDR3 consists of 15 residues. The CDR3 bases are TGTGCCAGCAGCTTGGGGGGACTAGCGTCAGATACGCAGTATTTT. It translates to CASSLGGLASDTQYF.

This clone was counted a few times. The chain combines TRBV6-1 with TRBJ2-7, with 12 bases aligning to TRBD2. J gave up 5 bases and V 7 bases, and 6 bases lay outside the gene matches. The CDR3 runs 14 residues. Germline V CDR1 and CDR2: MNHNS, SASEGT. The CDR3 spells CASTSGGASNEQYF. For the CDR3, the DNA is TGTGCCAGCACTAGCGGGGGGGCTTCCAACGAGCAGTACTTC.

This clone has only a few counts. CDR3 coding DNA: TGTGCCAGCAGTTATGTCTTTAGTCGGGGGTACTCTGGGGCCAACGTCCTGACTTTC. Translation gives CASSYVFSRGYSGANVLTF. V and J are TRBV6-2 or TRBV6-3 and TRBJ2-6; possibly TRBD2 for D (6 bases). Germline V CDR1 and CDR2: MNHEY, SVGEGT. Trimming took 3 bases from V and 0 from J, leaving 18 bases between them. CDR3 size: 19 residues.

As concerns this clone: Other nucleotide sequences from this sample produce the same CDR3. The rearrangement joins TRBV28 to TRBJ2-6; weak D call: TRBD2 (6 bases). Deletions cut 2 bases from V and 4 bases from J, with 15 bases between. CDR1 is MDHEN, CDR2 SYDVKM, per germline. The CDR3 spans 17 residues. Here the CDR3 reads CASSLVGGAVGANVLTF. CDR3 bases: TGTGCCAGCAGTTTAGTGGGAGGAGCTGTGGGGGCCAACGTCCTGACTTTC.

This clone has a single count. The chain joins TRBV20-1 to TRBJ2-1; 12 bases agree with TRBD2. CDR1 and CDR2 (germline): DFQATT, SNEGSKA (reference sequence). This CDR3 has 14 amino acids. The V segment lost 3 bases and the J segment 7 bases; nucleotides outside the gene matches: 4. CDR3 amino acids: CSARTSGRGNEQFF. The CDR3 coding sequence is TGCAGTGCTAGGACTAGCGGGAGAGGGAATGAGCAGTTCTTC.

By frequency in the sample, this clone is medium-sized. J is TRBJ2-3 and V is TRBV6-2 or TRBV6-3, with 8 positions matching TRBD2. The CDR3 totals 15 residues. V was pared by 5 bases and J by 4 bases, with 8 bases of the junction left unmatched. The germline V gene encodes CDR1 MNHEY and CDR2 SVGEGT. The CDR3 region is CASSTGTSWPDTQYF. The CDR3 bases are TGTGCCAGCAGTACCGGGACTAGTTGGCCAGATACGCAGTATTTT.

This CDR3 is CASSLQLEGEPHEQYF. CDR3 coding DNA: TGTGCCAGCAGCTTACAACTAGAGGGAGAGCCGCACGAGCAGTACTTC. The rearrangement uses TRBV11-2 and TRBJ2-7; weak D call: TRBD2 (5 bases). Deletions cut 2 bases from V and 5 bases from J, with 19 bases between. Germline V gene lookup returns CDR1 SGHAT and CDR2 FQNNGV. The CDR3 covers 16 residues.

The J gene is TRBJ1-2, the V gene TRBV3-1; weak D call: TRBD1 (6 bases). Trimming took 4 bases from V and 7 from J, leaving 19 bases between them. This CDR3 region has 15 residues. Germline V gene lookup returns CDR1 LGHDT and CDR2 YNNKEL (reference sequence). The CDR3 protein is CASSRLLQGEGGYTF. CDR3 in DNA: TGTGCCAGCAGCCGTTTACTACAGGGAGAAGGTGGCTACACCTTC.

This chain connects TRBV19 to TRBJ1-4, with TRBD1 as a possible D gene (6 bases). This CDR3 contains 14 residues. Germline lookup yields CDR1 LNHDA and CDR2 SQIVND (reference sequence). The V and J ends lost 3 bases and 7 bases respectively, with 12 bases between them. CDR3 protein: CASSILQGAEKLFF. In nucleotides, the CDR3 is TGTGCCAGTAGTATCCTACAGGGTGCTGAAAAACTGTTTTTT.

This clone is judged medium-sized. This rearrangement joins TRBV2 to TRBJ1-6; D gene ambiguous. Germline CDR1 and CDR2: SNHLY and FYNNEI. V was shortened by 5 bases and J by 6 bases, with 8 bases between the two germline ends. CDR3 length equals 13 residues. The chain's CDR3 is CASSFGVNSPLHF. DNA of the CDR3: TGTGCCAGCAGTTTCGGGGTTAATTCACCCCTCCACTTT.

This clone was seen many times. This chain connects TRBV19 to TRBJ2-1; 9 bases are a match to TRBD1. There are 16 residues in the CDR3. Germline CDR1 LNHDA, CDR2 SQIVND (reference sequence). V shed 9 bases and J 7 bases; nucleotides not matched to a gene: 16. The CDR3 coding sequence is TGTGCCAGAGACCCCGATCCGGGACAGGGCTTTAATGAGCAGTTCTTC. It translates to CARDPDPGQGFNEQFF. The entire variable domain, with the rest obtained from reference TRBV19 and TRBJ2-1, is as follows: DGGITQSPKYLFRKEGQNVTLSCEQNLNHDAMYWYRQDPGQGLRLIYYSQIVNDFQKGDIAEGYSVSREKKESFPLTVTSAQKNPTAFYLCARDPDPGQGFNEQFFGPGTRLTVL.